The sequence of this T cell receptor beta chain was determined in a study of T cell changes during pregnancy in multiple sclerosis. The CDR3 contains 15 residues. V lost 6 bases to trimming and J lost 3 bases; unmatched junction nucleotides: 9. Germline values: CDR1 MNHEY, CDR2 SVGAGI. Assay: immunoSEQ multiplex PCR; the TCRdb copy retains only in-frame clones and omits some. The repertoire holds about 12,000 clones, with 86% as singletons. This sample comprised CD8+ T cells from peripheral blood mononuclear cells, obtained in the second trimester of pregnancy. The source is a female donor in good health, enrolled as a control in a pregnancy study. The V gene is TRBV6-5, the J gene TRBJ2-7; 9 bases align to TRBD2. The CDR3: CASRPHWREGYEQYF. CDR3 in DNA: TGTGCCAGCAGACCCCACTGGCGGGAGGGCTACGAGCAGTACTTC.